This T cell receptor (beta chain) appears in the sequencing data of a study of beta chain features in type 1 diabetes. This clone has just a few counts. Expressed TCRB transcripts were sequenced, since all the RNA that had been isolated was reverse transcribed. Data came from immunoSEQ multiplex PCR; TCRdb stores just in-frame clones and leaves some out. The repertoire holds over 120,000 clones, with about 10% as singletons. The receptor was isolated from a man aged 18 to 30 in good health. Sample: central memory CD4+ T cells from blood.

The chain's CDR3 is CASSVSALTGSGTDTQYF. The CDR3 DNA follows: TGTGCCAGCAGCGTAAGTGCCCTGACAGGGTCTGGCACAGATACGCAGTATTTT. The chain recombines TRBV9 with TRBJ2-3, with TRBD1 matching over 7 bases. Germline values: CDR1 SGDLS, CDR2 YYNGEE. Losses at the gene ends were 1 base for V and 1 base for J; bases not matched to a gene: 12. The CDR3 sequence is 18 residues long.